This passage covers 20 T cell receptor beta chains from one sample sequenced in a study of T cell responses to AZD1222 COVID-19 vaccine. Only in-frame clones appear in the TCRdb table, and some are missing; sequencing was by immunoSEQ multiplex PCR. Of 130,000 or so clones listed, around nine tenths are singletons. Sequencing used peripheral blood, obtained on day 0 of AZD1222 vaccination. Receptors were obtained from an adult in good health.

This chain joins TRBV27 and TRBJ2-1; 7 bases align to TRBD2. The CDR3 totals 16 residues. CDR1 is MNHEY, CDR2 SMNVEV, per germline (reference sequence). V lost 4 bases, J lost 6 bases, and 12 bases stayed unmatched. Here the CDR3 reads CASSSPRAGDANEQFF. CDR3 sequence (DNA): TGTGCCAGCAGTTCCCCAAGGGCGGGAGATGCCAATGAGCAGTTCTTC.

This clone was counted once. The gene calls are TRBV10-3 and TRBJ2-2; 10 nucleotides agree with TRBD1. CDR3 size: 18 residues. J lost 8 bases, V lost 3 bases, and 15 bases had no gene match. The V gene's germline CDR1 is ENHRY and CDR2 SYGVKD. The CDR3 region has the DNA TGTGCCATCAGTGACCCGTTTCCGGGACAGGGGATAAGAGGGGAGCTGTTTTTT. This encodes CAISDPFPGQGIRGELFF.

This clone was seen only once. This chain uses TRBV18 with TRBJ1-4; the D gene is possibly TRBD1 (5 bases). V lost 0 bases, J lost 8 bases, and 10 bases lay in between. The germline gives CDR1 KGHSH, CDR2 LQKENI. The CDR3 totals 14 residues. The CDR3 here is CASSPPSRGEKLFF. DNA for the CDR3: TGTGCCAGCTCACCACCGAGTCGGGGGGAAAAACTGTTTTTT. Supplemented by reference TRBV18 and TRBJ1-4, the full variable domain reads NAGVMQNPRHLVRRRGQEARLRCSPMKGHSHVYWYRQLPEEGLKFMVYLQKENIIDESGMPKERFSAEFPKEGPSILRIQQVVRGDSAAYFCASSPPSRGEKLFFGSGTQLSVL.

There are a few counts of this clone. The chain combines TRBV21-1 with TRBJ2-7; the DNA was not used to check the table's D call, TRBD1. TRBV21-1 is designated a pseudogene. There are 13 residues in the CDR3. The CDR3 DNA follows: TGTGCCAGCAGCCCGACAGGGGTCCACGAGCAGTACTTC. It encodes CASSPTGVHEQYF.

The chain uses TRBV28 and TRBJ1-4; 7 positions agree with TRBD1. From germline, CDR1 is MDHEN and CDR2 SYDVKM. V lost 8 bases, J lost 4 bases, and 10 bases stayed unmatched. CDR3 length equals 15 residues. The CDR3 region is CASQIAGQINEKLFF. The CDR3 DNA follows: TGTGCCAGCCAAATCGCGGGACAGATTAATGAAAAACTGTTTTTT.

In DNA, the CDR3 is TGTGCCTGGAGTTCGGACACGGCGAATTCACCCCTCCACTTT. This codes for CAWSSDTANSPLHF. This chain joins TRBV30 and TRBJ1-6; TRBD1 might be the D (5 bases). V shed 2 bases and J shed 7 bases, with 12 bases lying between them. The CDR3 consists of 14 residues. Germline V CDR1 and CDR2: GTSNPN, SVGIG (reference sequence).

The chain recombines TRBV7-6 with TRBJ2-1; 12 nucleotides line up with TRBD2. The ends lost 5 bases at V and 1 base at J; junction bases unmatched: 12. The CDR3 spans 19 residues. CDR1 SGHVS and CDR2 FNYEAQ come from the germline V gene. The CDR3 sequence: CASSPGLAGSRGSYNEQFF. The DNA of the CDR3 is TGTGCCAGCAGCCCCGGACTAGCGGGATCCCGAGGGTCCTACAATGAGCAGTTCTTC.

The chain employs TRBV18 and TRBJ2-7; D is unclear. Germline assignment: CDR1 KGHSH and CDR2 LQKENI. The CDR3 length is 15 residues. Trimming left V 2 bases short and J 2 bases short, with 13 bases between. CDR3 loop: CASSPGSNSPYEQYF. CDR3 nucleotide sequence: TGTGCCAGCTCACCAGGCAGCAATTCTCCCTACGAGCAGTACTTC.

The CDR3 reads CASRDSSYGYTF. CDR3 nucleotide sequence: TGCGCTTCTAGGGACAGCTCCTATGGCTACACCTTC. The genes are TRBV29-1 and TRBJ1-2, with 7 positions matching TRBD1. The CDR3 length is 12 residues. From germline, CDR1 is SQVTM and CDR2 ANQGSEA. Supplemented by reference TRBV29-1 and TRBJ1-2, the full variable domain reads SAVISQKPSRDICQRGTSLTIQCQVDSQVTMMFWYRQQPGQSLTLIATANQGSEATYESGFVIDKFPISRPNLTFSTLTVSNMSPEDSSIYLCASRDSSYGYTFGSGTRLTVV.

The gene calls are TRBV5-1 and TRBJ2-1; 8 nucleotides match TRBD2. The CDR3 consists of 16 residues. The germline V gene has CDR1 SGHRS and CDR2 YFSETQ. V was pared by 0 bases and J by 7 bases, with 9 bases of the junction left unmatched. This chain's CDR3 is CASSLDSGSIVNEQFF. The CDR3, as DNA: TGCGCCAGCAGCTTGGACAGCGGGAGTATAGTAAATGAGCAGTTCTTC.

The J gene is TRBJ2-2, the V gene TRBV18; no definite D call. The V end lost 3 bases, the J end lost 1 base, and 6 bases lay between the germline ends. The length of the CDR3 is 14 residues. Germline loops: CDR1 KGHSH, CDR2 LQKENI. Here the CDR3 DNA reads TGTGCCAGCTCACCGCTAAAGAACACCGGGGAGCTGTTTTTT. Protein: CASSPLKNTGELFF.

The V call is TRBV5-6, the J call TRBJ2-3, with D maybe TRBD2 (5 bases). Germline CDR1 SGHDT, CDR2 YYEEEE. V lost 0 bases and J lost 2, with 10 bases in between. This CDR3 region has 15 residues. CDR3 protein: CASSLERIITDTQYF. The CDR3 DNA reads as TGTGCCAGCAGCTTGGAGCGGATTATCACAGATACGCAGTATTTT.

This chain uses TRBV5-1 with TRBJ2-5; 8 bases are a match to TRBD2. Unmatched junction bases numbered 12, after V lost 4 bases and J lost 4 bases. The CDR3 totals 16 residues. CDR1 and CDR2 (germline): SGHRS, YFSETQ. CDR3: CASSLGDSGNGETQYF. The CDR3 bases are TGCGCCAGCAGCCTGGGTGATAGCGGGAACGGAGAGACCCAGTACTTC. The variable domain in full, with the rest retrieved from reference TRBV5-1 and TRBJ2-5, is KAGVTQTPRYLIKTRGQQVTLSCSPISGHRSVSWYQQTPGQGLQFLFEYFSETQRNKGNFPGRFSGRQFSNSRSEMNVSTLELGDSALYLCASSLGDSGNGETQYFGPGTRLLVL.

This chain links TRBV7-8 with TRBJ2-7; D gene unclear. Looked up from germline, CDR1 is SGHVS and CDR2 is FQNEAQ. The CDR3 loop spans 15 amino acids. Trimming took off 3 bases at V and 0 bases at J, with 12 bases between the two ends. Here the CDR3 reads CASSFSWQSSYEQYF. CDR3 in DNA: TGTGCCAGCAGCTTTAGTTGGCAGAGCTCCTACGAGCAGTACTTC.

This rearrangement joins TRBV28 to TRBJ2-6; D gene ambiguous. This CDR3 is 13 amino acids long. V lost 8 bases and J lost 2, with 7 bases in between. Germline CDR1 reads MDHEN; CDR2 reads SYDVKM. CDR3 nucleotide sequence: TGTGCCAGCGCGATGGCTGGGGCCAACGTCCTGACTTTC. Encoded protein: CASAMAGANVLTF.

This CDR3 reads CASSAGTDSYEQYF. CDR3 nucleotides: TGCGCCAGCAGCGCAGGGACAGACTCCTACGAGCAGTACTTC. V is TRBV5-1 and J is TRBJ2-7, with 7 bases aligning to TRBD1. Unmatched junction bases numbered 4, after V lost 4 bases and J lost 0 bases. CDR3 length: 14 amino acids. Per the germline V gene, CDR1 is SGHRS and CDR2 is YFSETQ.

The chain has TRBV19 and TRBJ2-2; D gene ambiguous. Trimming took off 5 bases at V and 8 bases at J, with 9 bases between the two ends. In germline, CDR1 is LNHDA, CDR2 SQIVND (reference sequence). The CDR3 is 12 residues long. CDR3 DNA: TGTGCCAGTAGTGGTCCCCGGGGGGAGCTGTTTTTT. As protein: CASSGPRGELFF.

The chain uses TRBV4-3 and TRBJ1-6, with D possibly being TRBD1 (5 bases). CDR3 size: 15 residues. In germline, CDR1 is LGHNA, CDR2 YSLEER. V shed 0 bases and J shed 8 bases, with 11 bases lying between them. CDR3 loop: CASSQDRGDHSPLHF. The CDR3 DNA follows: TGCGCCAGCAGCCAAGATCGGGGGGACCATTCACCCCTCCACTTT.

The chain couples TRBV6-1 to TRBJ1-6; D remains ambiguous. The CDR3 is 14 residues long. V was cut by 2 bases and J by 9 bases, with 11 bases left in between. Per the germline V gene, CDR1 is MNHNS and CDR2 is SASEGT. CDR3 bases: TGTGCCAGCAGTGAACCCTGGGCTTCTTCACCCCTCCACTTT. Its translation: CASSEPWASSPLHF.

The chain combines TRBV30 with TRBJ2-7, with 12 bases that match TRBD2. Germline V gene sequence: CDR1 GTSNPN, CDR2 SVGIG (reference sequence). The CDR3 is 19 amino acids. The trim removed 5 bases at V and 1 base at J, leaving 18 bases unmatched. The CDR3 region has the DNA TGTGCCTGGGTCGCTGCCCTAGCGGGAGGGTCCCAAATTTCCTACGAGCAGTACTTC. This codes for CAWVAALAGGSQISYEQYF.